The clone carrying this TCR beta chain was observed a single time. The assay was immunoSEQ multiplex PCR, and TCRdb's table has in-frame clones only and misses some. The sample contains around 200,000 clones, 80% to 90% of which appear only once. This entry belongs to a study of blood T cell repertoires in COVID-19. Germline lookup yields CDR1 GTSNPN and CDR2 SVGIG (reference sequence). Deletions cut 4 bases from V and 6 bases from J, with 16 bases between. This CDR3 has 15 amino acids. The source is a man aged 55 to 70 who had recovered from COVID-19. The chain recombines TRBV30 with TRBJ1-6; D perhaps matches TRBD1 (5 bases). Sequencing was performed on peripheral blood. The CDR3 reads CAWISQGKSNSPLHF. As DNA, the CDR3 is TGTGCCTGGATCAGCCAGGGAAAAAGTAATTCACCCCTCCACTTT.